The 6 T cell receptor beta chains given below trace back to one sample, sequenced in a study of T cells in Graves' hyperthyroidism and ophthalmopathy (dated by TCRdb to the late 2010s). Receptors were amplified or captured by multiplex PCR. The data were produced on an Illumina HiSeq 2000. The TCR beta CDR3 regions were amplified from RNA transcripts. For the first round of RT-PCR on the TCR CDR3, the HTBI primer set was used together with the Qiagen OneStep RT-PCR kit. TCRdb reprocessing: public reads trimmed at Q25 with fastp, clones called with MiXCR, in-frame beta chains kept. Entries are consolidated by CDR3 protein sequence, retaining the most common genes and DNA. The table for this sample lists 500,000 to 650,000 distinct CDR3 sequences; about 45% of them were counted only once. In total, the top ten clones hold around 47% of the sample. What was sequenced was peripheral blood or thyroid tissue (not recorded which). Receptors originate from an adult woman with Graves' disease, either hyperthyroidism or ophthalmopathy (not recorded which).

This clonotype was observed a single time. This chain connects TRBV7-2 to TRBJ1-6, with 12 bases matching TRBD1. The V segment lost 5 bases and the J segment 8 bases; nucleotides outside the gene matches: 13. Germline CDR1 is SGHTA and CDR2 is FQGNSA. The CDR3 has 18 amino acids. The CDR3 is CASSIKKGDRGPDSPLHF. The DNA of the CDR3 is TGTGCCAGCAGCATAAAAAAGGGGGACAGGGGGCCGGATTCACCCCTCCACTTT.

In regard to this clonotype: One junction end disagrees with the germline gene, perhaps due to a read error. CDR3 amino acids: CATSSWGTNTEAFF. Here the CDR3 DNA reads TGTGCCACCAGTTCGTGGGGTACGAACACTGAAGCTTTCTTT. The rearrangement links TRBV10-3 to TRBJ1-1; D gene ambiguous. This CDR3 has 14 residues. Per germline, CDR1 ENHRY and CDR2 SYGVKD.

This sequence joins TRBV29-1 and TRBJ2-5; no clear D gene. This CDR3 contains 12 residues. Trimming stripped 4 bases from V and 2 bases from J, with 8 bases between. The V gene's germline CDR1 is SQVTM and CDR2 ANQGSEA. The chain's CDR3 is CSVVAPQETQYF. CDR3 coding DNA: TGCAGCGTTGTTGCGCCTCAAGAGACCCAGTACTTC.

This sequence joins TRBV12-3 or TRBV12-4 and TRBJ2-7, with TRBD2 identical over 11 bases. The CDR3 sequence is 14 residues long. V lost 7 bases, J lost 6 bases, and 8 bases stayed unmatched. The CDR3 region has the DNA TGTGCCAGCACCCTACTAGCGGGAGCTTCCGAGCAGTACTTC. Translated: CASTLLAGASEQYF.

V is TRBV4-1 and J is TRBJ1-2; D perhaps matches TRBD1 (6 bases). The CDR3 loop spans 16 amino acids. In germline, CDR1 is MGHRA, CDR2 YSYEKL. Trimming removed 3 bases from V and 2 bases from J, with 16 bases in between. The chain's CDR3 is CASSQYPRGANYGYTF. The CDR3 nucleotides read TGCGCCAGCAGCCAGTACCCCAGGGGCGCGAACTATGGCTACACCTTC.

The chain is built from TRBV9 and TRBJ1-1; unclear D gene. V was cut by 4 bases and J by 0 bases, with 13 bases left in between. Germline values: CDR1 SGDLS, CDR2 YYNGEE. This CDR3 comprises 15 residues. CDR3 in amino acids: CASSRRVQVNTEAFF. CDR3 nucleotide sequence: TGTGCCAGCAGCCGACGCGTGCAGGTGAACACTGAAGCTTTCTTT.